This passage covers 24 T cell receptor beta chains from one sample sequenced in a study of blood T cells in healthy people across ages. Alongside a J-beta primer mix, a sample-barcoded 5' primer served in a second PCR lasting roughly 6 to 12 cycles. In TCRdb, the 5' RACE reads were re-called with MiXCR into one record per CDR3 protein. The sample has roughly 800,000 distinct CDR3 sequences; roughly 60% are singletons. The sequencing input was blood. The receptors were gathered from a man aged 25 to 40 in good health.

The CDR3: CASRSWAGDNSPLHF. CDR3 coding DNA: TGTGCCAGCAGATCCTGGGCAGGGGATAATTCACCCCTCCACTTT. This chain links TRBV6-1 with TRBJ1-6; TRBD1 might be the D (6 bases). Germline CDR1 MNHNS, CDR2 SASEGT. The CDR3 has 15 amino acids. The germline V and J ends were trimmed by 6 bases and 5 bases, with 14 bases remaining between them.

A few counts support this clonotype. The chain links TRBV12-3 or TRBV12-4 to TRBJ1-1; possible D gene TRBD1, 6 bases. V was shortened by 3 bases and J by 3 bases, with 8 bases between the two germline ends. This CDR3 has 13 amino acids. CDR3: CASSLSGDTEAFF. Written as DNA, the CDR3 is TGTGCCAGCAGTTTGTCAGGGGACACTGAAGCTTTCTTT.

The chain carries TRBV6-6 and TRBJ2-5; 7 bases line up with TRBD2. Trimming at V came to 3 bases and at J to 1 base, leaving 11 bases not matched to a gene. CDR1 is MNHNY, CDR2 SVGAGI, per germline (reference sequence). The CDR3 length is 17 residues. The CDR3 sequence: CASSYRKGSGRQETQYF. CDR3 nucleotide sequence: TGTGCCAGCAGTTATCGAAAGGGTAGCGGGCGCCAAGAGACCCAGTACTTC.

CDR3 sequence reads: CAVGDATDTQYF. CDR3 sequence (DNA): TGTGCCGTGGGTGACGCAACAGATACGCAGTATTTT. The rearrangement joins TRBV7-9 to TRBJ2-3; no clear D. The V gene's germline CDR1 is SEHNR and CDR2 FQNEAQ (reference sequence). With 11 bases removed from V and 3 bases from J, the gap between germline ends came to 12 bases. This CDR3 has 12 residues.

The V and J genes are TRBV29-1 and TRBJ2-7; maybe TRBD1 (6 bases). V was cut by 5 bases and J by 4 bases, with 12 bases left in between. This CDR3 has 12 amino acids. The V gene's germline CDR1 is SQVTM and CDR2 ANQGSEA. The CDR3 DNA is TGCAGCGTTTCGACGCAGGGGTACGAGCAGTACTTC. Protein: CSVSTQGYEQYF.

This clonotype has a single count. The genes are TRBV10-3 and TRBJ2-3; 10 bases align to TRBD2. J lost 0 bases, V lost 6 bases, and 3 bases had no gene match. Germline V gives CDR1 ENHRY, CDR2 SYGVKD. The CDR3 runs 15 residues. CDR3 amino acids: CAISPSGGSTDTQYF. Here the CDR3 DNA reads TGTGCCATCAGCCCTAGCGGGGGAAGCACAGATACGCAGTATTTT.

J is TRBJ2-1 and V is TRBV4-3; TRBD1 matches at 9 bases. Looked up from germline, CDR1 is LGHNA and CDR2 is YSLEER. The trim removed 4 bases at V and 8 bases at J, leaving 6 bases unmatched. The CDR3 has 14 amino acids. CDR3 sequence: CASSPGQGWDEQFF. The CDR3 coding sequence is TGCGCCAGCAGCCCCGGACAGGGGTGGGATGAGCAGTTCTTC.

Here the CDR3 reads CASSSGGRIRPDTQYF. CDR3 nucleotides: TGCGCCAGCAGCTCCGGGGGCAGGATACGTCCAGATACGCAGTATTTT. The rearrangement links TRBV5-1 to TRBJ2-3, with D possibly being TRBD1 or TRBD2 (6 bases each). Trimming took off 3 bases at V and 4 bases at J, with 18 bases between the two ends. The CDR3 sequence is 16 residues long. Germline CDR1 reads SGHRS; CDR2 reads YFSETQ.

This chain connects TRBV6-1 to TRBJ1-6; D remains unclear. The germline V gene encodes CDR1 MNHNS and CDR2 SASEGT. This CDR3 is 13 amino acids long. The V end was cut by 1 base, the J end by 3 bases, with 1 base between. In DNA form, the CDR3 reads TGTGCCAGCAGTGAAGTCTATAATTCACCCCTCCACTTT. It is translated as CASSEVYNSPLHF.

This sequence joins TRBV20-1 and TRBJ2-5, with D possibly TRBD1 on 5 matching bases. The CDR3 extends over 12 amino acids. Germline CDR1 reads DFQATT; CDR2 reads SNEGSKA (reference sequence). Trimming cost V 2 bases and J 3 bases, with 7 bases left between them. DNA for the CDR3: TGCAGTGCTAGACAGGACAAAGAGACCCAGTACTTC. Translated, it gives CSARQDKETQYF.

This clonotype was seen a handful of times. V is TRBV7-9 and J is TRBJ2-5; tentative D call: TRBD1 (5 bases). With the DNA end fitting TRBJ2-7 better, the J assignment may be wrong. The CDR3 extends over 18 amino acids. CDR1 is SEHNR, CDR2 FQNEAQ, per germline (reference sequence). CDR3 sequence reads: CASSQGSSEGPLSYEQYF. As DNA, the CDR3 is TGTGCCAGCAGCCAGGGTTCGTCGGAAGGACCGTTATCCTACGAGCAGTACTTC.

CDR3 protein: CASSLERKYEQYF. The CDR3 nucleotides read TGTGCCAGCAGCTTAGAGCGCAAGTACGAGCAGTACTTC. J is TRBJ2-4 and V is TRBV7-9; D remains ambiguous. The end of the DNA is better explained by TRBJ2-7, so the J call may be wrong. CDR1 and CDR2 (germline): SEHNR, FQNEAQ (reference sequence). The length of the CDR3 is 13 residues.

This clonotype was counted only a few times. The J gene is TRBJ2-3, the V gene TRBV6-1; TRBD2 agrees at 12 bases. CDR3 length: 16 residues. J lost 3 bases, V lost 8 bases, and 9 bases had no gene match. CDR1 is MNHNS and CDR2 is SASEGT in the germline V gene. Here the CDR3 reads CASCLAGGLSTDTQYF. CDR3 DNA: TGTGCCAGCTGCCTAGCGGGGGGGCTTTCGACAGATACGCAGTATTTT.

The V gene is TRBV29-1, the J gene TRBJ2-7, with a possible D match to TRBD2 (6 bases). CDR1 is SQVTM, CDR2 ANQGSEA, per germline. The V and J ends lost 4 bases and 1 base respectively, with 11 bases between them. The CDR3 is 13 amino acids. The CDR3 spells CSVGAGRSYEQYF. The DNA of the CDR3 is TGCAGCGTTGGGGCGGGAAGATCCTACGAGCAGTACTTC.

The genes are TRBV4-1 and TRBJ1-1; unclear D gene. The length of the CDR3 is 15 residues. Germline CDR1 is MGHRA and CDR2 is YSYEKL. V lost 4 bases, J lost 0 bases, and 12 bases lay in between. As DNA, the CDR3 is TGCGCCAGCAGCCCCTGGGCCGGGGTGAACACTGAAGCTTTCTTT. Translated: CASSPWAGVNTEAFF.

This clonotype was picked up a small number of times. The chain carries TRBV20-1 and TRBJ2-7; perhaps TRBD1 as D (5 bases). The closer fit of TRBJ2-5 to the DNA end suggests the J call may be wrong. CDR1 and CDR2 from the germline V gene are DFQATT and SNEGSKA (reference sequence). CDR3 length equals 14 residues. CDR3 in amino acids: CSARDGQIQETQYF. CDR3 coding DNA: TGCAGTGCTAGAGACGGACAAATACAAGAGACCCAGTACTTC.

The chain joins TRBV10-3 to TRBJ2-7; D not certain. The germline V gene has CDR1 ENHRY and CDR2 SYGVKD. The V and J ends lost 3 bases and 0 bases respectively, with 15 bases between them. The CDR3 has 16 amino acids. DNA of the CDR3: TGTGCCATCAGTGACGTGGACGGTTCTACCTCCTACGAGCAGTACTTC. Translation gives CAISDVDGSTSYEQYF.

This clonotype was detected a few times. The rearrangement joins TRBV20-1 to TRBJ2-1; D gene uncertain. From germline, CDR1 is DFQATT and CDR2 SNEGSKA (reference sequence). Trimming took 1 base from V and 2 from J, leaving 6 bases between them. The CDR3 contains 13 residues. The CDR3 region has the DNA TGCAGTGCTAGAGTTGGGCCCTACAATGAGCAGTTCTTC. The encoded protein is CSARVGPYNEQFF.

In regard to this clonotype: At one end, the junction sequence differs from germline, possibly due to a read error. The rearrangement links TRBV12-3 or TRBV12-4 to TRBJ2-6, with D perhaps given as TRBD1 or TRBD2 (5 bases each). The CDR3 runs to 15 residues. In nucleotides, the CDR3 is TGTGCCAGCGCAGGACGGGGATCTGGGGCTAACGTCCTGACTTTC. It encodes CASAGRGSGANVLTF.

V gene TRBV7-2 combines with J gene TRBJ2-3; 8 nucleotides line up with TRBD2. Germline CDR1 reads SGHTA; CDR2 reads FQGNSA. V shed 6 bases, J shed 2 bases, and the junction held 7 bases outside the gene matches. This CDR3 spans 15 amino acids. The CDR3 DNA reads TGTGCCAGCAGTAGGAGCGGGAGTGTCACAGATACGCAGTATTTT. Protein sequence: CASSRSGSVTDTQYF.

The chain joins TRBV20-1 to TRBJ1-4; D possibly corresponds to TRBD1 (6 bases). Germline-derived CDR1 and CDR2 are DFQATT and SNEGSKA (reference sequence). V dropped 6 bases and J dropped 8 bases, with 19 bases sitting between them. There are 14 residues in the CDR3. CDR3 sequence (DNA): TGCAGTGCCCGACACGGGACACAGTCAGAAAAACTGTTTTTT. As protein: CSARHGTQSEKLFF.

This clonotype was seen only a few times. V usage is TRBV29-1 and J usage is TRBJ2-1; the D gene is possibly TRBD2 (6 bases). Trimming cost V 3 bases and J 2 bases, with 8 bases left between them. This CDR3 has 13 residues. CDR1 SQVTM and CDR2 ANQGSEA come from the germline V gene. CDR3 nucleotide sequence: TGCAGCGTTGACAGACTAGCCTACAATGAGCAGTTCTTC. It is translated as CSVDRLAYNEQFF.

This clonotype was seen a few times. J is TRBJ2-7 and V is TRBV29-1; D could derive from TRBD1 or TRBD2 (6 bases each). Trimming took 4 bases from V and 6 from J, leaving 19 bases between them. The CDR3 length is 14 residues. The germline gives CDR1 SQVTM, CDR2 ANQGSEA. The DNA of the CDR3 is TGCAGCGTTGCTGAATACCCGGGGGCTGGCGAGCAGTACTTC. It yields the protein CSVAEYPGAGEQYF.

This chain uses TRBV15 with TRBJ1-5; D might be TRBD1 (5 bases). The germline V and J ends were trimmed by 0 bases and 9 bases, with 18 bases remaining between them. Germline lookup yields CDR1 LNHNV and CDR2 YYDKDF (reference sequence). CDR3 size: 16 residues. CDR3 loop: CATSRDRQGAPWPQHF. The CDR3 coding sequence is TGTGCCACCAGCAGAGATCGCCAGGGCGCCCCGTGGCCCCAGCATTTT.